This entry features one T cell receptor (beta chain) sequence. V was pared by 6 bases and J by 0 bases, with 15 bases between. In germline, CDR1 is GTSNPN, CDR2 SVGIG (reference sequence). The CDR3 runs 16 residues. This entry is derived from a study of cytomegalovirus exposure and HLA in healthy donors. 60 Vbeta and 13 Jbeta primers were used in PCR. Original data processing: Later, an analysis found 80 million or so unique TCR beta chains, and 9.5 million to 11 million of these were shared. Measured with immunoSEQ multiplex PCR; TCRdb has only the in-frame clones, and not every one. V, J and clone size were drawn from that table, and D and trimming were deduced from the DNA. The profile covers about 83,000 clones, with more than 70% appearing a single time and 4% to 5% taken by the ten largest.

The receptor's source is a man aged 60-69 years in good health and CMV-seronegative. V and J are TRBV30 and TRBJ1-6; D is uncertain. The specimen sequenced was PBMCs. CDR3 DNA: TGTGCCTGCCACCCTACGGGGAGCTCCTATAATTCACCCCTCCACTTT. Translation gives CACHPTGSSYNSPLHF.